The next 23 T cell receptor beta chains were all read from a single sample in a study of STAT5B mutations in CD4+ large granular lymphocyte leukemia. The repertoire was sequenced with immunoSEQ multiplex PCR; TCRdb's copy has only in-frame clones and lacks some. The table records some 29,000 clones, approximately 79% of them present only once. Sequences were obtained from CD4+ T cells from blood buffy coats. These receptors all stem from a human donor in good health.

The chain couples TRBV5-8 to TRBJ1-5, with D tentatively TRBD1 (6 bases). Trimming shortened V by 0 bases and J by 3 bases, and 16 bases separated the two germline ends. The CDR3 spans 17 residues. Per the germline V gene, CDR1 is SGHTS and CDR2 is YDEGEE. CDR3 region: CASSLVWGGFDNQPQHF. DNA of the CDR3: TGTGCCAGCAGCTTGGTTTGGGGGGGCTTCGACAATCAGCCCCAGCATTTT.

This clone was observed a handful of times. The J gene is TRBJ1-2, the V gene TRBV19; tentative D call: TRBD1 (5 bases). This CDR3 is 12 amino acids long. CDR1 LNHDA and CDR2 SQIVND come from the germline V gene (reference sequence). V lost 3 bases to trimming and J lost 8 bases, with 10 bases between them. The CDR3 DNA reads as TGTGCCAGTAGTATCTCGACAGTGGGCTACACCTTC. It specifies CASSISTVGYTF.

This sequence joins TRBV5-1 and TRBJ2-2, with D perhaps matching TRBD1 or TRBD2 (5 bases each). CDR1 SGHRS and CDR2 YFSETQ come from the germline V gene. There are 16 residues in the CDR3. The V end lost 3 bases, the J end lost 1 base, and 13 bases lay between the germline ends. CDR3 nucleotide sequence: TGCGCCAGCAGCTATCGGGACGCCGGGAACACCGGGGAGCTGTTTTTT. It specifies CASSYRDAGNTGELFF.

This chain joins TRBV29-1 and TRBJ1-5; D uncertain. The germline gives CDR1 SQVTM, CDR2 ANQGSEA. CDR3 length: 14 amino acids. V was clipped by 7 bases and J by 2 bases, with 15 bases between them. CDR3: CSAAIGWGNQPQHF. The CDR3 DNA is TGCAGCGCCGCGATAGGCTGGGGCAATCAGCCCCAGCATTTT. The full variable domain, with the rest looked up from reference TRBV29-1 and TRBJ1-5, is SAVISQKPSRDICQRGTSLTIQCQVDSQVTMMFWYRQQPGQSLTLIATANQGSEATYESGFVIDKFPISRPNLTFSTLTVSNMSPEDSSIYLCSAAIGWGNQPQHFGDGTRLSIL.

The gene calls are TRBV6-6 and TRBJ1-6, with 10 bases identical to TRBD1. The CDR3 runs to 15 residues. V lost 0 bases to trimming and J lost 7 bases; unmatched junction nucleotides: 0. Germline V gene sequence: CDR1 MNHNY, CDR2 SVGAGI (reference sequence). CDR3 bases: TGTGCCAGCAGTTACTCGGGACAGGGGAATTCACCCCTCCACTTT. This encodes CASSYSGQGNSPLHF.

V usage is TRBV4-3 and J usage is TRBJ1-1; 7 nucleotides line up with TRBD1. V dropped 0 bases and J dropped 1; count of bases not matched to a gene: 5. CDR1 and CDR2 from the germline V gene are LGHNA and YSLEER. The CDR3 runs 16 residues. The CDR3, as DNA: TGCGCCAGCAGCCAAGATTGGAGGACAGGGAACACTGAAGCTTTCTTT. Translated, it gives CASSQDWRTGNTEAFF.

The J gene is TRBJ1-4, the V gene TRBV9, with D perhaps TRBD1 (5 bases). This CDR3 is built from 17 residues. Germline CDR1 reads SGDLS; CDR2 reads YYNGEE. The V end was cut by 3 bases, the J end by 7 bases, with 22 bases between. The CDR3 loop reads CASSARGESPNGEKLFF. DNA for the CDR3: TGTGCCAGCAGCGCACGGGGGGAGTCACCTAATGGTGAAAAACTGTTTTTT.

The chain is built from TRBV5-1 and TRBJ2-1; TRBD1 aligns across 10 bases. The germline gives CDR1 SGHRS, CDR2 YFSETQ. V lost 7 bases and J lost 5; bases outside the gene matches: 6. The CDR3 covers 14 residues. The CDR3 DNA reads TGCGCCAGCTGGGACAGGGGTATTGACAATGAGCAGTTCTTC. Protein: CASWDRGIDNEQFF. Supplemented by reference TRBV5-1 and TRBJ2-1, the full variable domain reads KAGVTQTPRYLIKTRGQQVTLSCSPISGHRSVSWYQQTPGQGLQFLFEYFSETQRNKGNFPGRFSGRQFSNSRSEMNVSTLELGDSALYLCASWDRGIDNEQFFGPGTRLTVL.

This rearrangement joins TRBV6-6 to TRBJ1-2, with a tentative D call TRBD1 (6 bases). Trimming took 8 bases from V and 6 from J, leaving 16 bases between them. This CDR3 has 13 amino acids. Germline V gene sequence: CDR1 MNHNY, CDR2 SVGAGI (reference sequence). Here the CDR3 DNA reads TGTGCCAGCGGGGAGGACAGTCCCCATGGCTACACCTTC. Its translation is CASGEDSPHGYTF.

This chain joins TRBV18 and TRBJ1-3, with 7 bases fitting TRBD1. This CDR3 comprises 14 residues. Germline-derived CDR1 and CDR2 are KGHSH and LQKENI. After removal of 3 bases from V and 7 bases from J, the junction contained 6 bases not matched to a gene. CDR3 sequence (DNA): TGTGCCAGCTCACCTCAGGGGGGAGTGAACACCATATATTTT. Translated: CASSPQGGVNTIYF.

The J gene is TRBJ2-7, the V gene TRBV6-6; D uncertain. V lost 6 bases to trimming and J lost 3 bases, with 9 bases between them. The CDR3 runs 12 residues. Germline V gene sequence: CDR1 MNHNY, CDR2 SVGAGI (reference sequence). The DNA for the CDR3 is TGTGCCAGCAGCCGAGTCGGCTACGAGCAGTACTTC. Translated, it gives CASSRVGYEQYF.

The V and J genes are TRBV11-3 and TRBJ2-1; D perhaps matches TRBD2 (7 bases). CDR1 is SGHNT, CDR2 YENEEA, per germline. Between the trimmed V and J ends, which lost 4 bases and 5 bases, there was a span of 15 bases. CDR3 size: 15 residues. The CDR3 loop reads CASSSRGGPDNEQFF. The DNA of the CDR3 is TGTGCCAGCAGCTCGAGGGGGGGCCCGGACAATGAGCAGTTCTTC.

This clone has more than one count but fewer than ten. The chain recombines TRBV9 with TRBJ1-4, with unresolved D. The CDR3 is 15 residues long. The V gene's germline CDR1 is SGDLS and CDR2 YYNGEE. The V gene lost 3 bases and the J gene lost 1 base, with 10 bases spanning the gap. This CDR3 reads CASSAGLQTNEKLFF. For the CDR3, the DNA is TGTGCCAGCAGCGCTGGACTCCAAACTAATGAAAAACTGTTTTTT. Variable domain in full (rest from reference TRBV9 and TRBJ1-4): DSGVTQTPKHLITATGQRVTLRCSPRSGDLSVYWYQQSLDQGLQFLIQYYNGEERAKGNILERFSAQQFPDLHSELNLSSLELGDSALYFCASSAGLQTNEKLFFGSGTQLSVL.

The chain uses TRBV9 and TRBJ2-2; the D is unclear. This CDR3 is built from 17 residues. Per germline, CDR1 SGDLS and CDR2 YYNGEE. V lost 0 bases, J lost 4 bases, and 16 bases lay in between. This CDR3 is CASSVDHTPGITGELFF. The CDR3 coding sequence is TGTGCCAGCAGCGTAGACCACACGCCCGGCATCACCGGGGAGCTGTTTTTT.

This clone was seen a few times. This chain links TRBV21-1 with TRBJ1-1; TRBD1, as called in the table, went unchecked against the DNA. TRBV21-1 is assigned pseudogene status. The CDR3 totals 16 residues. The CDR3 DNA reads TGTGCCAGCAGCACCCTAAGGCAGGGGATGAACACTGAAGCTTTCTTT. Translating gives CASSTLRQGMNTEAFF.

V usage is TRBV7-2 and J usage is TRBJ2-2, with 10 nucleotides matching TRBD2. CDR3 length: 19 amino acids. V shed 4 bases, J shed 6 bases, and the junction held 17 bases outside the gene matches. Germline CDR1 reads SGHTA; CDR2 reads FQGNSA. In DNA, the CDR3 is TGTGCCAGCAGCTCCCTTCGGGAGCGGGGGGGCGGGAAGGCCGGGGAGCTGTTTTTT. Residues: CASSSLRERGGGKAGELFF.

This sequence joins TRBV14 and TRBJ2-4; D is unclear. The CDR3 runs to 18 residues. V gave up 1 base and J gave up 0 bases, with 16 bases separating them. Per germline, CDR1 SGHDN and CDR2 FVKESK. CDR3 in DNA: TGTGCCAGCAGCCAAGGGAGTGGTGGGCTATTAGCCAAAAACATTCAGTACTTC. The encoded protein is CASSQGSGGLLAKNIQYF.

This sequence joins TRBV7-2 and TRBJ1-1; possibly TRBD1 for D (6 bases). CDR1 is SGHTA, CDR2 FQGNSA, per germline. The CDR3 is made up of 13 amino acids. Trimming cost V 4 bases and J 7 bases, with 13 bases left between them. CDR3 DNA sequence: TGTGCCAGCAGCTCAAGCGGACAGCTTGAAGCTTTCTTT. It is translated as CASSSSGQLEAFF.

In DNA form, the CDR3 reads TGTGCCAGCAGTGTAGGAGGGACTAATGAAAAACTGTTTTTT. Protein product: CASSVGGTNEKLFF. The J gene is TRBJ1-4, the V gene TRBV2; D is ambiguous. From germline, CDR1 is SNHLY and CDR2 FYNNEI. The length of the CDR3 is 14 residues. Trimming stripped 4 bases from V and 2 bases from J, with 8 bases between.

The V and J genes are TRBV6-5 and TRBJ2-1; the D gene could be TRBD1 or TRBD2 (6 bases each). Trimming removed 2 bases from V and 5 bases from J, with 10 bases in between. This CDR3 comprises 14 residues. Germline CDR1 and CDR2: MNHEY and SVGAGI. The CDR3 sequence: CASSYGGPDNEQFF. CDR3 in DNA: TGTGCCAGCAGTTACGGGGGGCCAGACAATGAGCAGTTCTTC.

The chain links TRBV6-1 to TRBJ2-2; D remains unclear. There are 15 residues in the CDR3. Germline CDR1 reads MNHNS; CDR2 reads SASEGT. Trimming left V 2 bases short and J 6 bases short, with 13 bases between. The CDR3 sequence: CASSELRTSAGELFF. CDR3 sequence (DNA): TGTGCCAGCAGTGAATTGCGGACCTCCGCCGGGGAGCTGTTTTTT.

This clone was seen a handful of times. The rearrangement joins TRBV7-9 to TRBJ1-1; 8 nucleotides match TRBD1. CDR3 length: 14 amino acids. Unmatched junction bases numbered 7, after V lost 5 bases and J lost 5 bases. Germline CDR1 reads SEHNR; CDR2 reads FQNEAQ (reference sequence). CDR3 region: CASSITDRVTEAFF. The CDR3 DNA sequence: TGTGCCAGCAGCATTACGGACAGGGTGACTGAAGCTTTCTTT.

This clone was counted between two and nine times. The chain employs TRBV11-3 and TRBJ2-3, with 9 bases matching TRBD2. Germline CDR1 SGHNT, CDR2 YENEEA. V gave up 5 bases and J gave up 9 bases; unmatched junction bases: 6. CDR3 length equals 13 residues. DNA for the CDR3: TGTGCCAGCAGCGGGCGGACTAGCGAAACGCAGTATTTT. Translation: CASSGRTSETQYF.